This T cell receptor beta chain emerged from a study of blood T cell repertoires in COVID-19. Assay used: immunoSEQ multiplex PCR; TCRdb lists only in-frame clones, some missing. The sample holds 300,000 to 450,000 clones, over 75% seen once. Trimming removed 1 base at V and 2 bases at J, with 7 bases between. Germline V gene lookup returns CDR1 SGHRS and CDR2 YFSETQ. The CDR3 contains 13 residues. The chain couples TRBV5-1 to TRBJ2-7; the D is unclear. The source of this sequence is a woman aged 55-70 years with COVID-19, enrolled during active disease. Material: peripheral blood. CDR3 sequence (DNA): TGCGCCAGCAGCTTGCAGGTACCCTACGAGCAGTACTTC. Protein sequence: CASSLQVPYEQYF. The full variable domain, completed using reference TRBV5-1 and TRBJ2-7, is KAGVTQTPRYLIKTRGQQVTLSCSPISGHRSVSWYQQTPGQGLQFLFEYFSETQRNKGNFPGRFSGRQFSNSRSEMNVSTLELGDSALYLCASSLQVPYEQYFGPGTRLTVT.